Each of the 9 T cell receptor beta chains below was sequenced from the same sample in a study of blood T cell repertoires in COVID-19. The assay was immunoSEQ multiplex PCR, and TCRdb's table has in-frame clones only and misses some. Of over 50,000 clones listed, roughly 85% are singletons. Material for sequencing was peripheral blood. Every receptor here comes from a human donor in a cohort sampled during active COVID-19.

The chain uses TRBV27 and TRBJ2-5; 7 positions match TRBD2. V lost 1 base and J lost 5; bases outside the gene matches: 4. The length of the CDR3 is 14 residues. Germline V CDR1 and CDR2: MNHEY, SMNVEV (reference sequence). This chain's CDR3 is CASSLLGGGETQYF. DNA for the CDR3: TGTGCCAGCAGTTTATTGGGGGGAGGGGAGACCCAGTACTTC.

The chain joins TRBV5-4 to TRBJ2-3; 7 positions match TRBD2. V trimming: 0 bases; J trimming: 1 base; junction bases outside the gene matches: 11. Germline V gives CDR1 SGHNT, CDR2 YYREEE (reference sequence). The CDR3 is 18 residues long. The CDR3, as DNA: TGTGCCAGCAGCTTGGCGTGGCGGGAGATAATCCGCACAGATACGCAGTATTTT. Translated, it gives CASSLAWREIIRTDTQYF.

The chain recombines TRBV28 with TRBJ2-3; 8 nucleotides align to TRBD1. J lost 6 bases, V lost 7 bases, and 9 bases had no gene match. CDR1 MDHEN and CDR2 SYDVKM come from the germline V gene. CDR3 length: 14 amino acids. The CDR3 sequence is CASTTGQGVDTQYF. CDR3 in DNA: TGTGCCAGCACTACCGGACAGGGCGTCGATACGCAGTATTTT.

This clone was seen only a few times. The chain links TRBV6-5 to TRBJ2-7, with D unresolved. The CDR3 loop spans 14 amino acids. Germline V CDR1 and CDR2: MNHEY, SVGAGI. Trimming took 0 bases from V and 2 from J, leaving 8 bases between them. For the CDR3, the DNA is TGTGCCAGCAGTTACTCCGGTTTAGCCTACGAGCAGTACTTC. Translation gives CASSYSGLAYEQYF.

This chain links TRBV9 with TRBJ2-1; 7 positions agree with TRBD2. Per the germline V gene, CDR1 is SGDLS and CDR2 is YYNGEE. This CDR3 comprises 16 residues. The V and J ends lost 1 base and 3 bases, in that order; junction bases with no gene match: 7. In DNA, the CDR3 is TGTGCCAGCAGCGTATCCACTAGCGCCCTCTACAATGAGCAGTTCTTC. Its translation: CASSVSTSALYNEQFF.

The CDR3 sequence is CASSPRGEDADGNTIYF. Written as DNA, the CDR3 is TGTGCCAGCAGCCCCCGGGGAGAGGACGCGGACGGAAACACCATATATTTT. The chain links TRBV21-1 to TRBJ1-3. TRBV21-1 is labeled a pseudogene. The CDR3 is 17 amino acids.

The gene calls are TRBV12-3 or TRBV12-4 and TRBJ2-7; D possibly corresponds to TRBD1 (6 bases). V lost 3 bases and J lost 6, with 12 bases in between. The CDR3 contains 13 residues. CDR3 coding DNA: TGTGCCAGCAGTTTTACGCAGGGGATCGAGCAGTACTTC. Translating gives CASSFTQGIEQYF.

The J gene is TRBJ2-1, the V gene TRBV11-3; D is uncertain. Per the germline V gene, CDR1 is SGHNT and CDR2 is YENEEA. The ends were cut back, 1 base at V and 5 bases at J, with 6 bases in the middle. The CDR3 consists of 13 residues. CDR3 coding DNA: TGTGCCAGCAGCTTAGCGGGTAACAATGAGCAGTTCTTC. Protein sequence: CASSLAGNNEQFF.

The rearrangement joins TRBV4-1 to TRBJ2-1; 11 positions match TRBD2. Germline CDR1 is MGHRA and CDR2 is YSYEKL. The CDR3 contains 16 residues. The V gene end was trimmed by 2 bases and the J gene end by 10 bases; junction bases not matched to a gene: 10. CDR3 bases: TGCGCCAGCAGCCAACAGTCACTAGCGGGAGTAGGCGAGCAGTTCTTC. Residues: CASSQQSLAGVGEQFF.